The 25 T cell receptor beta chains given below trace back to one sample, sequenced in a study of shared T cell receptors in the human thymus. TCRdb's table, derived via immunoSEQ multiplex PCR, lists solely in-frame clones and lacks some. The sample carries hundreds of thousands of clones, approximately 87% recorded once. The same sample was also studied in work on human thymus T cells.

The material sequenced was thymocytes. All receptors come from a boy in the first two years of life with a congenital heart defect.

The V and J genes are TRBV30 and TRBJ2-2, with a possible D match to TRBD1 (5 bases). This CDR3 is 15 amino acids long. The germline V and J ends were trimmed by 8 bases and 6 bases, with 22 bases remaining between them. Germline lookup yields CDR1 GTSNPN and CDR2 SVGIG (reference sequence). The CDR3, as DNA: TGTGCCGGCGCAGGGCCTACGGGTTTAGCCGGGGAGCTGTTTTTT. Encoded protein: CAGAGPTGLAGELFF.

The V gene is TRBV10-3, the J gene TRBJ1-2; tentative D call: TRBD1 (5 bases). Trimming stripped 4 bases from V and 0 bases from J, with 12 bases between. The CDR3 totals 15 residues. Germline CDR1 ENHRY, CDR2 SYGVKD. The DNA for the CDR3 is TGTGCCATCAGTGGGACAACTCCTCCTAACTATGGCTACACCTTC. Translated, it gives CAISGTTPPNYGYTF.

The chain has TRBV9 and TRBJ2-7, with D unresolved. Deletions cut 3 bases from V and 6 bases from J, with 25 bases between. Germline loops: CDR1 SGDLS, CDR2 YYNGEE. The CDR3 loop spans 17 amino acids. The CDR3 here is CASSANNRGILLSEQYF. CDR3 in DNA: TGTGCCAGCAGCGCGAATAATCGAGGAATCTTGTTGAGCGAGCAGTACTTC. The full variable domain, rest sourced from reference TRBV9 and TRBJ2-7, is DSGVTQTPKHLITATGQRVTLRCSPRSGDLSVYWYQQSLDQGLQFLIQYYNGEERAKGNILERFSAQQFPDLHSELNLSSLELGDSALYFCASSANNRGILLSEQYFGPGTRLTVT.

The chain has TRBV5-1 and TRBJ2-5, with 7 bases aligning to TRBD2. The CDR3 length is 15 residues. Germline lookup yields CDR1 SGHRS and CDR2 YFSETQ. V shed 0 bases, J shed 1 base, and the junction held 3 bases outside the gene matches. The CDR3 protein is CASSLGLAAQETQYF. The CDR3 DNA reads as TGCGCCAGCAGCTTGGGGCTAGCGGCCCAAGAGACCCAGTACTTC.

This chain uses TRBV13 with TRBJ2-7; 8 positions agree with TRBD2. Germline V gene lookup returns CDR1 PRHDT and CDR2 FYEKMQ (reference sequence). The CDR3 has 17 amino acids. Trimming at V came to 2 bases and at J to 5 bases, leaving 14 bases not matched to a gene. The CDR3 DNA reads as TGTGCCAGCAGCTTATTTCCGACCGGGACTAGGCGTCACGAGCAGTACTTC. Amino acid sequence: CASSLFPTGTRRHEQYF.

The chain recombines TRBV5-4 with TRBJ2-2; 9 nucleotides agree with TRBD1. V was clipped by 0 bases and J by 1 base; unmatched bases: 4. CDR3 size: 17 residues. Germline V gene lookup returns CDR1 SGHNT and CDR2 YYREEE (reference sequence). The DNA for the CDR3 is TGTGCCAGCAGCTTGGACAGGGGGCAAGAGAACACCGGGGAGCTGTTTTTT. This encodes CASSLDRGQENTGELFF.

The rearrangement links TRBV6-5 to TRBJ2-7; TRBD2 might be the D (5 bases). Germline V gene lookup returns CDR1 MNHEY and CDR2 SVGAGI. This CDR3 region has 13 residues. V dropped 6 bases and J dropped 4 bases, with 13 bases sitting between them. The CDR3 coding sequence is TGTGCCAGCAGCCCGGACTTGGCTTACGAGCAGTACTTC. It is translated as CASSPDLAYEQYF.

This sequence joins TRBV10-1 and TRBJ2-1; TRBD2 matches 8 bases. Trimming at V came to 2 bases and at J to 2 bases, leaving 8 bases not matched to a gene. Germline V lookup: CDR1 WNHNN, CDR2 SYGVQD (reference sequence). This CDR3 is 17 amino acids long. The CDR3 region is CASSEKMREEAYNEQFF. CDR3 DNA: TGCGCCAGCAGTGAGAAGATGCGGGAGGAGGCCTACAATGAGCAGTTCTTC.

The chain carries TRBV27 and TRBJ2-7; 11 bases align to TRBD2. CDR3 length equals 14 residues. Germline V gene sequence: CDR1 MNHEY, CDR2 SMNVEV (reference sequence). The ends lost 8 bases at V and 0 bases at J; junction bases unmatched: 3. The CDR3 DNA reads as TGTGCCAGCGCCGGGACTAGCGGCTCCTACGAGCAGTACTTC. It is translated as CASAGTSGSYEQYF.

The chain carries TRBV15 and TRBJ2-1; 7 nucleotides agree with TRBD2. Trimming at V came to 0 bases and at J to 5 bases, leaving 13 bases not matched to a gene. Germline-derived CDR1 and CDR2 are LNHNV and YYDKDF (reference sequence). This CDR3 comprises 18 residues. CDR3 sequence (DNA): TGTGCCACCAGCAGAGATTTAGCGGGCGTACCCTGGAACAATGAGCAGTTCTTC. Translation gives CATSRDLAGVPWNNEQFF.

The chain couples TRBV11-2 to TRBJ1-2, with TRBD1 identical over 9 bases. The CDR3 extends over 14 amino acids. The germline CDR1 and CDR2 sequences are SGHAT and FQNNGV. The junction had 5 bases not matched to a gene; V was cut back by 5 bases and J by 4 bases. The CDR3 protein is CASSNKGQGYGYTF. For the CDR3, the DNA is TGTGCCAGCAGCAATAAGGGACAGGGCTATGGCTACACCTTC.

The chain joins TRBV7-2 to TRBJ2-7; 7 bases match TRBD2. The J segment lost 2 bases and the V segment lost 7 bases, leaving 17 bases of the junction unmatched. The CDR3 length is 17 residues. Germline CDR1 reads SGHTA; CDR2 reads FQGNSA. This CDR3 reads CASTPRIPSGVAYEQYF. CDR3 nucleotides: TGTGCCAGCACCCCCCGAATTCCGAGCGGGGTGGCCTACGAGCAGTACTTC.

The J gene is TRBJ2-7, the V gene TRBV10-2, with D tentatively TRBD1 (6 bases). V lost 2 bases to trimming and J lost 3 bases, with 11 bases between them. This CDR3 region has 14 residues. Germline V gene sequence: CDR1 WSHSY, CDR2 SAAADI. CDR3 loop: CASSETSGVYEQYF. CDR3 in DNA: TGCGCCAGCAGTGAGACTTCAGGGGTCTACGAGCAGTACTTC.

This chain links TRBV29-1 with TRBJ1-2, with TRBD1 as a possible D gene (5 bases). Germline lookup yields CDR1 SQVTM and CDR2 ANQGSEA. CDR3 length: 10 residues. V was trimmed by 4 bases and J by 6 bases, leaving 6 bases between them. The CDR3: CSVVGDGYTF. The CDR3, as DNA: TGCAGCGTTGTAGGGGATGGCTACACCTTC.

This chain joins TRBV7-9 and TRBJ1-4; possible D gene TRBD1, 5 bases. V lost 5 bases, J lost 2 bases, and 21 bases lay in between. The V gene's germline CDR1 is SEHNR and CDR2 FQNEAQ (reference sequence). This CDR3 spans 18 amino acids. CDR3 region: CASSPLLAGRTTNEKLFF. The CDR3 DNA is TGTGCCAGCAGCCCCCTTCTAGCAGGGAGGACGACTAATGAAAAACTGTTTTTT.

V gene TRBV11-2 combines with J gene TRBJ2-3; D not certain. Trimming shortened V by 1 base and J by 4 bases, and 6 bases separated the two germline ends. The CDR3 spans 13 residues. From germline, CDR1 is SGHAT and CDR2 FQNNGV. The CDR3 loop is CASSLVRADTQYF. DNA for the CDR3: TGTGCCAGCAGCTTAGTCCGCGCAGATACGCAGTATTTT.

CDR3 nucleotides: TGTGCCAGCAGTGAATTCCGGGAATACAATGAGCAGTTCTTC. It specifies CASSEFREYNEQFF. This chain uses TRBV6-1 with TRBJ2-1; D may be TRBD2 (5 bases). The CDR3 has 14 amino acids. Germline assignment: CDR1 MNHNS and CDR2 SASEGT. V was shortened by 2 bases and J by 4 bases, with 9 bases between the two germline ends.

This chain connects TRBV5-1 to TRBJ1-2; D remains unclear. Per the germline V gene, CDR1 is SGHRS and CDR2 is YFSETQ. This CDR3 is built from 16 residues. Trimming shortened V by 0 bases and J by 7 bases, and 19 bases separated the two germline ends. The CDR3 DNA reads TGCGCCAGCAGCTTGGCTCCAGGACCGGGGATGGGTGGCTACACCTTC. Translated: CASSLAPGPGMGGYTF.

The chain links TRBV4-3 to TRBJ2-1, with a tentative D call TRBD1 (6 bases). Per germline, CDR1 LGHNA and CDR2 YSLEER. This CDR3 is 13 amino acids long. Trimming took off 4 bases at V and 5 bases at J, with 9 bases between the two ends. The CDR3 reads CASSPRTDNEQFF. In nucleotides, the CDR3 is TGCGCCAGCAGCCCCCGGACAGACAATGAGCAGTTCTTC.

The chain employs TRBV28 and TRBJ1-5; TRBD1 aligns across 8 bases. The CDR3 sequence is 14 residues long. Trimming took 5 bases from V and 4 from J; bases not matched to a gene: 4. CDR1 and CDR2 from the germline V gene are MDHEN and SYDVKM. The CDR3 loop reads CASSTTGENQPQHF. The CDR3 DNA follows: TGTGCCAGCAGTACGACAGGGGAGAATCAGCCCCAGCATTTT.

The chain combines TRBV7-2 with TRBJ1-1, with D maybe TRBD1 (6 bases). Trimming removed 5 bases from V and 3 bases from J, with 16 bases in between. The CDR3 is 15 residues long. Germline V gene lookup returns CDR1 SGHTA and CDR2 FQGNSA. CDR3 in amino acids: CASSRGGHIDTEAFF. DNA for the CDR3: TGTGCCAGCAGCCGGGGGGGGCATATTGACACTGAAGCTTTCTTT.

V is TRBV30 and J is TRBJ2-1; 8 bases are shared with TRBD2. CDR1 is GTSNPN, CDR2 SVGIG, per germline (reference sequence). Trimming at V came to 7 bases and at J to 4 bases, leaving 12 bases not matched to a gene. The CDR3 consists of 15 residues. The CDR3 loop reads CASSYSGTRYNEQFF. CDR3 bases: TGTGCCTCTAGCTACTCCGGGACTAGGTACAATGAGCAGTTCTTC.

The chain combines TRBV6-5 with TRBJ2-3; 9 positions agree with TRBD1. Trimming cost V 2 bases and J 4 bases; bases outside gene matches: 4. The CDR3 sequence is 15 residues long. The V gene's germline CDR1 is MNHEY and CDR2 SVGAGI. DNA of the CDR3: TGTGCCAGCAGTTACAGACGGACAGGGGCAGATACGCAGTATTTT. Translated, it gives CASSYRRTGADTQYF.

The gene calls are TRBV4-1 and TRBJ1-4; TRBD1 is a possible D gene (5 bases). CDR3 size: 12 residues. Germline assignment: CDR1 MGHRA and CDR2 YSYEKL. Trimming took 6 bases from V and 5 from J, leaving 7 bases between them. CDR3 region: CASRGPNEKLFF. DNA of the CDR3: TGCGCCAGCAGGGGGCCAAATGAAAAACTGTTTTTT.

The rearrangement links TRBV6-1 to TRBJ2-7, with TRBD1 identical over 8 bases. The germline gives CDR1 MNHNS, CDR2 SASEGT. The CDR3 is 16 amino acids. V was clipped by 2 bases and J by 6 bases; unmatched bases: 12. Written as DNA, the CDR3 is TGTGCCAGCAGTGAACCGTTGGCAGGGGGCATGTTCGAGCAGTACTTC. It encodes CASSEPLAGGMFEQYF.